A single sample is the source of the 4 T cell receptor beta chains below, sequenced in a study of siplizumab effects on memory and regulatory T cells. Produced via immunoSEQ multiplex PCR; TCRdb's table is partial and in-frame only. The sample lists fewer than 120,000 clones; around nine tenths were seen once. Sequenced sample: CD4+ T cells sorted from blood. These receptor sequences come from a human donor in good health.

The chain carries TRBV19 and TRBJ1-4; D is unresolved. This CDR3 has 16 amino acids. The germline V and J ends were trimmed by 0 bases and 5 bases, with 13 bases remaining between them. Per the germline V gene, CDR1 is LNHDA and CDR2 is SQIVND (reference sequence). CDR3 in DNA: TGTGCCAGTAGTATAGATCATAGCAGTCAGAATGAAAAACTGTTTTTT. This gives the protein CASSIDHSSQNEKLFF.

J is TRBJ1-2 and V is TRBV7-8; the match to TRBD1 covers 7 bases. V gave up 8 bases and J gave up 8 bases; unmatched junction bases: 17. Germline V lookup: CDR1 SGHVS, CDR2 FQNEAQ. The CDR3 spans 15 residues. This CDR3 is CASASEQGMLGGYTF. The CDR3 DNA is TGTGCCAGCGCTAGCGAACAGGGGATGTTGGGAGGCTACACCTTC.

V is TRBV14 and J is TRBJ2-3, with 9 positions matching TRBD2. Germline-derived CDR1 and CDR2 are SGHDN and FVKESK. The CDR3 has 16 residues. V dropped 0 bases and J dropped 5; count of bases not matched to a gene: 6. This chain's CDR3 is CASSQDSGRGGDTQYF. CDR3 bases: TGTGCCAGCAGCCAAGATAGCGGGAGAGGGGGAGATACGCAGTATTTT. The complete variable domain, with remaining parts taken from reference TRBV14 and TRBJ2-3, reads EAGVTQFPSHSVIEKGQTVTLRCDPISGHDNLYWYRRVMGKEIKFLLHFVKESKQDESGMPNNRFLAERTGGTYSTLKVQPAELEDSGVYFCASSQDSGRGGDTQYFGPGTRLTVL.

This rearrangement joins TRBV30 to TRBJ1-5; D is possibly TRBD1 (6 bases). There are 15 residues in the CDR3. CDR1 is GTSNPN, CDR2 SVGIG, per germline (reference sequence). V shed 8 bases and J shed 1 base, with 18 bases lying between them. CDR3 sequence reads: CALNSGGASNQPQHF. In nucleotides, the CDR3 is TGTGCCCTGAACTCCGGGGGGGCAAGCAATCAGCCCCAGCATTTT.